A selection of T cell receptor beta chains follows, all from one sample in a study of blood T cell repertoires in COVID-19. Generated by immunoSEQ multiplex PCR, the TCRdb table keeps only in-frame clones and is missing some. The sample holds just under 300,000 clones, around 87% seen once. The source material was peripheral blood. These receptor sequences come from a man between 65 and 85 years old with acute or convalescent COVID-19. Each CDR3 is given without its conserved first and last residue. The order of the fields is D gene, V gene, J gene, CDR3 length, CDR3 protein. The D gene is left open where the match is weak.

D: .
V: TRBV6-4
J: TRBJ2-2
length: 12
CDR3: ASSLEENTGELF

D: .
V: TRBV2
J: TRBJ1-5
length: 13
CDR3: ATDPQGYSNQPQH

D: TRBD2
V: TRBV2
J: TRBJ2-3
length: 13
CDR3: ASSQTSGEADTQY

D: .
V: TRBV4-1
J: TRBJ2-7
length: 11
CDR3: ASSQESGYEQY

D: .
V: TRBV18
J: TRBJ1-2
length: 13
CDR3: ASSPQGSRDYGYT

D: .
V: TRBV4-1
J: TRBJ2-6
length: 14
CDR3: ASSQGLDSGANVLT

D: .
V: TRBV19
J: TRBJ1-1
length: 13
CDR3: ASSNGQLLNTEAF

D: .
V: TRBV7-2
J: TRBJ1-2
length: 11
CDR3: ASTTGVGYGYT

D: TRBD2
V: TRBV7-9
J: TRBJ2-3
length: 14
CDR3: ASSSNWGLSTDTQY

D: TRBD1
V: TRBV28
J: TRBJ1-2
length: 14
CDR3: ASSIRTAGGDYGYT

D: .
V: TRBV4-3
J: TRBJ1-1
length: 13
CDR3: ASSHGTPENTEAF

D: .
V: TRBV7-2
J: TRBJ2-3
length: 11
CDR3: ASSFPSTDTQY

D: .
V: TRBV2
J: TRBJ1-5
length: 12
CDR3: ASSGQNDNQPQH

D: TRBD1
V: TRBV5-1
J: TRBJ2-7
length: 15
CDR3: ASSLDSQTGGVLGQY

D: .
V: TRBV3-1/TRBV3-2
J: TRBJ1-2
length: 14
CDR3: ASSQGTDVPNYGYT

D: .
V: TRBV7-2
J: TRBJ2-1
length: 13
CDR3: ASSLVVSGPNEQF

D: TRBD1
V: TRBV3-1/TRBV3-2
J: TRBJ2-7
length: 13
CDR3: ASSHAPGQGYEQY

D: .
V: TRBV5-8
J: TRBJ2-7
length: 13
CDR3: ASSLGQASSDRQY

D: TRBD1
V: TRBV28
J: TRBJ1-6
length: 13
CDR3: ASSASGGAGSPLH

D: TRBD1
V: TRBV9
J: TRBJ2-7
length: 13
CDR3: ASSPSGTGLYEQY

D: .
V: TRBV4-1
J: TRBJ2-2
length: 14
CDR3: ASSQDIQGHTGELF

D: TRBD2
V: TRBV5-1
J: TRBJ2-1
length: 13
CDR3: ASSLTSGGANEQF

D: TRBD2
V: TRBV3-1/TRBV3-2
J: TRBJ2-3
length: 13
CDR3: ASSLAAGGADTQY

D: .
V: TRBV28
J: TRBJ2-3
length: 15
CDR3: ASSLWERMRGTDTQY

D: .
V: TRBV5-4
J: TRBJ2-2
length: 12
CDR3: ASSIDSNTGELF

D: .
V: TRBV28
J: TRBJ1-2
length: 12
CDR3: ASSSGGYDYGYT

D: TRBD2
V: TRBV6-2/TRBV6-3
J: TRBJ2-1
length: 14
CDR3: ASSFLAGGNYNEQF

D: TRBD1
V: TRBV6-5
J: TRBJ2-7
length: 9
CDR3: AKKGGGEQY

D: TRBD1
V: TRBV9
J: TRBJ2-2
length: 14
CDR3: ASSAGTGPNTGELF

D: TRBD2
V: TRBV7-2
J: TRBJ2-5
length: 12
CDR3: ASSLGGGQETQY

D: .
V: TRBV11-3
J: TRBJ2-1
length: 12
CDR3: ASSPPHRLNEQF

D: TRBD2
V: TRBV5-4
J: TRBJ2-7
length: 14
CDR3: ASSAGLAGGTYEQY

D: TRBD1
V: TRBV3-1/TRBV3-2
J: TRBJ1-1
length: 15
CDR3: ASSQDRGSVVNTEAF

D: TRBD1
V: TRBV6-5
J: TRBJ1-5
length: 11
CDR3: ASRDSMNQPQH

D: .
V: TRBV5-1
J: TRBJ1-4
length: 13
CDR3: ASSRGGGLGEKLF

D: .
V: TRBV10-2
J: TRBJ2-3
length: 13
CDR3: ASTQGREPADTQY

D: TRBD2
V: TRBV28
J: TRBJ2-5
length: 11
CDR3: ASGSGLKETQY

D: .
V: TRBV7-8
J: TRBJ2-7
length: 13
CDR3: ASSSPGLGSYEQY

D: TRBD1
V: TRBV28
J: TRBJ1-2
length: 12
CDR3: ASRLTGTGGGNT

D: .
V: TRBV7-2
J: TRBJ1-4
length: 13
CDR3: ASSPRQDSSEKLF

D: TRBD2
V: TRBV5-4
J: TRBJ2-1
length: 14
CDR3: ASSTRTSGSYNEQF

D: .
V: TRBV29-1
J: TRBJ2-5
length: 12
CDR3: SAGGGALRETQY

D: TRBD1
V: TRBV10-3
J: TRBJ1-2
length: 12
CDR3: AISGQGVLYGYT